Here is one T cell receptor (beta chain) with its context. Its antigen remains unknown. The data stem from a study of CD8 T cells in Susac syndrome. Notes on the study in general: By the study's own acknowledgment, its TCR sequencing and HLA analysis included relatively few individuals.

From germline, CDR1 is MNHEY and CDR2 SMNVEV (reference sequence). The CDR3 totals 15 residues. The ends lost 0 bases at V and 5 bases at J; junction bases unmatched: 3. The sequenced target, TCR beta, came from blood CD8+ and CD4+ T cells. The authors negatively isolated CD8+ and CD4+ T cells and FACS-enriched TEMRA cells. After extraction with the RNeasy kit, about 0.45 to 1 ug of the RNA was reverse transcribed using random hexamers. Across 54 Vbeta and 13 Jbeta, immunoSEQ multiplex PCR amplified TCR beta CDR3. MiXCR was run by TCRdb on the immunoSEQ multiplex PCR reads, yielding one entry per CDR3 protein. The repertoire holds roughly 50,000 distinct CDR3 sequences, with roughly 93% as singletons.

This rearrangement joins TRBV27 to TRBJ2-7; 11 positions agree with TRBD1. The sequenced material came from CD8+ T cells from PBMCs. This TCR was sampled from a human donor in good health. The CDR3 DNA is TGTGCCAGCAGTTTATCCGGGACAGGGGGGAACGAGCAGTACTTC. It is translated as CASSLSGTGGNEQYF.